Each of the 20 T cell receptor beta chains below was sequenced from the same sample in a study of CD8+ T cells in alopecia areata. Once RNA had been extracted, it was reverse transcribed into cDNA to act as the sequencing template. TCRdb keeps only in-frame clones here, not all; method: immunoSEQ multiplex PCR. The data show tens of thousands of clones, approximately 60% seen once. The source was CD8+ T cells sorted from blood, collected at week 0. Every receptor here comes from a human donor with alopecia areata.

This clone came up a few times. An end of the junction does not agree with germline; a read error may underlie this. J is TRBJ2-7 and V is TRBV10-3, with 11 bases fitting TRBD2. From germline, CDR1 is ENHRY and CDR2 SYGVKD. There are 14 residues in the CDR3. The CDR3 bases are TGTGCCACCAGTGATGGGACTAGCGGCTACGAGCAGTACTTC. It yields the protein CATSDGTSGYEQYF.

The DNA for the CDR3 is TGTGCCTGGAGTGTAGTCCAGGGAGAGCAGTTCTTC. Translation gives CAWSVVQGEQFF. The chain has TRBV30 and TRBJ2-1; D perhaps matches TRBD1 (5 bases). The CDR3 runs to 12 residues. Germline CDR1 is GTSNPN and CDR2 is SVGIG (reference sequence). The V and J ends lost 0 bases and 10 bases respectively, with 10 bases between them.

The J gene is TRBJ2-3, the V gene TRBV25-1; TRBD2 agrees at 11 bases. In germline, CDR1 is MGHDK, CDR2 SYGVNS. The CDR3 has 18 amino acids. Trimming took 0 bases from V and 3 from J; bases not matched to a gene: 8. CDR3 in amino acids: CASSEYPESSGRTDTQYF. The CDR3 DNA sequence: TGTGCCAGCAGTGAATACCCAGAATCTAGCGGGAGGACAGATACGCAGTATTTT.

The chain joins TRBV5-1 to TRBJ2-7; D gene ambiguous. V was trimmed by 1 base and J by 2 bases, leaving 7 bases between them. This CDR3 is built from 13 residues. CDR1 and CDR2 (germline): SGHRS, YFSETQ. The CDR3 DNA follows: TGCGCCAGCAGCTTGTCTCAGGCCTACGAGCAGTACTTC. Protein product: CASSLSQAYEQYF.

This chain links TRBV28 with TRBJ2-7; D is ambiguous. Germline V CDR1 and CDR2: MDHEN, SYDVKM. The CDR3 consists of 13 residues. With 6 bases removed from V and 6 bases from J, the gap between germline ends came to 15 bases. The CDR3 reads CASSPPIPVEQYF. The CDR3 coding sequence is TGTGCCAGCAGCCCCCCAATTCCGGTCGAGCAGTACTTC.

A single count supports this clone. This chain joins TRBV4-1 and TRBJ2-5; the match to TRBD2 covers 13 bases. The germline CDR1 and CDR2 sequences are MGHRA and YSYEKL. This CDR3 has 19 residues. Germline trimming cut 1 base from V and 2 bases from J; bases unmatched to any gene: 10. Written as DNA, the CDR3 is TGCGCCAGCAGCCAAGGGCCATCTCCGGGACTAGCGGGGCAAGAGACCCAGTACTTC. Protein: CASSQGPSPGLAGQETQYF.

This clone was recorded a few times. This chain uses TRBV19 with TRBJ2-7; D may correspond to TRBD1 or TRBD2 (5 bases each). V was trimmed by 3 bases and J by 2 bases, leaving 8 bases between them. Per germline, CDR1 LNHDA and CDR2 SQIVND (reference sequence). The CDR3 is 13 amino acids. CDR3 DNA: TGTGCCAGTAGTATGGGACCTACCTACGAGCAGTACTTC. Amino acids: CASSMGPTYEQYF.

The chain links TRBV28 to TRBJ2-3; 10 nucleotides match TRBD2. Germline CDR1 MDHEN, CDR2 SYDVKM. The trim removed 2 bases at V and 4 bases at J, leaving 12 bases unmatched. The CDR3 is 18 amino acids. CDR3 in amino acids: CASSLMSSGSGGSDTQYF. The CDR3 DNA reads TGTGCCAGCAGTTTAATGTCTAGCGGGAGTGGTGGATCAGATACGCAGTATTTT.

The V gene is TRBV4-1, the J gene TRBJ2-2; tentative D call: TRBD1 (6 bases). Germline V CDR1 and CDR2: MGHRA, YSYEKL. CDR3 length: 14 amino acids. Trimming removed 1 base at V and 8 bases at J, with 11 bases between. The CDR3, as DNA: TGCGCCAGCAGCCAAGTTTTGGGGACAGGGGAGCTGTTTTTT. This translates into CASSQVLGTGELFF.

The rearrangement joins TRBV5-8 to TRBJ2-7; D might be TRBD1 (6 bases). Germline CDR1 and CDR2: SGHTS and YDEGEE. This CDR3 has 13 residues. The V end was cut by 1 base, the J end by 6 bases, with 11 bases between. DNA of the CDR3: TGTGCCAGCAGCTTGTCAGGGGCGCTCGAGCAGTACTTC. It codes for CASSLSGALEQYF.

The chain uses TRBV7-8 and TRBJ1-5; D is unresolved. Trimming took off 0 bases at V and 7 bases at J, with 16 bases between the two ends. The CDR3 loop spans 16 amino acids. The germline gives CDR1 SGHVS, CDR2 FQNEAQ. CDR3 in DNA: TGTGCCAGCAGCTTAGCGGTGGTGGGTTTAGAACAGCCCCAGCATTTT. This codes for CASSLAVVGLEQPQHF.

The chain has TRBV28 and TRBJ2-5; 7 nucleotides align to TRBD1. The CDR3 spans 15 residues. With 1 base clipped from V and 3 bases from J, the junction kept 5 bases outside the gene matches. Germline V lookup: CDR1 MDHEN, CDR2 SYDVKM. CDR3 bases: TGTGCCAGCAGTTTATTCCCGGACAGGAAAGAGACCCAGTACTTC. The encoded protein is CASSLFPDRKETQYF.

The CDR3 reads CSARDRSYEQYF. CDR3 in DNA: TGCAGCGCCCGGGACAGATCCTACGAGCAGTACTTC. The gene calls are TRBV29-1 and TRBJ2-7; 7 positions agree with TRBD1. CDR1 is SQVTM and CDR2 is ANQGSEA in the germline V gene. The V segment lost 7 bases and the J segment 1 base; nucleotides outside the gene matches: 4. CDR3 length equals 12 residues.

This rearrangement joins TRBV5-1 to TRBJ2-7; TRBD1 agrees at 9 bases. CDR1 is SGHRS and CDR2 is YFSETQ in the germline V gene. V lost 0 bases and J lost 2; bases outside the gene matches: 3. There are 15 residues in the CDR3. CDR3 DNA: TGCGCCAGCAGCTTGGGGGACAGGGCCCCCTACGAGCAGTACTTC. Its protein is CASSLGDRAPYEQYF.

This clone appeared a few times. J is TRBJ2-7 and V is TRBV5-1, with D maybe TRBD1 (6 bases). The V end was cut by 5 bases, the J end by 0 bases, with 12 bases between. The CDR3 sequence is 14 residues long. CDR1 is SGHRS and CDR2 is YFSETQ in the germline V gene. This CDR3 is CASSQQGPSYEQYF. In DNA, the CDR3 is TGCGCCAGCAGTCAGCAGGGGCCCTCCTACGAGCAGTACTTC. Full variable domain (missing parts from reference TRBV5-1 and TRBJ2-7): KAGVTQTPRYLIKTRGQQVTLSCSPISGHRSVSWYQQTPGQGLQFLFEYFSETQRNKGNFPGRFSGRQFSNSRSEMNVSTLELGDSALYLCASSQQGPSYEQYFGPGTRLTVT.

This clone was counted a few times. The rearrangement links TRBV29-1 to TRBJ2-5; 9 bases match TRBD1. Matching the DNA end better, TRBJ2-7 makes the J call doubtful. CDR1 and CDR2 (germline): SQVTM, ANQGSEA. The CDR3 length is 13 residues. DNA for the CDR3: TGCAGCGTTACTGGGACAGGGACCTACGAGCAGTACTTC. It translates to CSVTGTGTYEQYF.

V and J are TRBV6-6 and TRBJ1-1; 8 positions agree with TRBD1. This CDR3 comprises 14 residues. Trimming took 6 bases from V and 7 from J; bases not matched to a gene: 10. Germline CDR1 and CDR2: MNHNY and SVGAGI (reference sequence). The CDR3 nucleotides read TGTGCCAGCAGCCCCCAGACAGGGGCCTTTGAAGCTTTCTTT. This gives the protein CASSPQTGAFEAFF.

The V call is TRBV29-1, the J call TRBJ2-7, with 12 bases lining up with TRBD2. V lost 2 bases to trimming and J lost 5 bases; unmatched junction nucleotides: 4. The CDR3 extends over 14 amino acids. Germline V gene data show CDR1 as SQVTM and CDR2 as ANQGSEA. The CDR3 nucleotides are TGCAGCGTTGAACTAGCGGGAGGGTACGACGAGCAGTACTTC. Translating gives CSVELAGGYDEQYF.

In this sample, this clone turned up a few times. The chain is built from TRBV30 and TRBJ2-1; no firm D call. The germline CDR1 and CDR2 sequences are GTSNPN and SVGIG (reference sequence). CDR3 length equals 14 residues. V lost 4 bases and J 3 bases, leaving 13 bases between the germline ends. The CDR3 loop reads CAWTHLRNYNEQFF. Here the CDR3 DNA reads TGTGCCTGGACCCACCTCCGGAACTACAATGAGCAGTTCTTC.

The chain carries TRBV27 and TRBJ1-1; 7 bases map to TRBD1. The V and J ends lost 5 bases and 1 base, in that order; junction bases with no gene match: 4. The CDR3 spans 14 residues. Per the germline V gene, CDR1 is MNHEY and CDR2 is SMNVEV (reference sequence). DNA for the CDR3: TGTGCCAGCAGTCCGAGGACAGGGAACACTGAAGCTTTCTTT. This codes for CASSPRTGNTEAFF.